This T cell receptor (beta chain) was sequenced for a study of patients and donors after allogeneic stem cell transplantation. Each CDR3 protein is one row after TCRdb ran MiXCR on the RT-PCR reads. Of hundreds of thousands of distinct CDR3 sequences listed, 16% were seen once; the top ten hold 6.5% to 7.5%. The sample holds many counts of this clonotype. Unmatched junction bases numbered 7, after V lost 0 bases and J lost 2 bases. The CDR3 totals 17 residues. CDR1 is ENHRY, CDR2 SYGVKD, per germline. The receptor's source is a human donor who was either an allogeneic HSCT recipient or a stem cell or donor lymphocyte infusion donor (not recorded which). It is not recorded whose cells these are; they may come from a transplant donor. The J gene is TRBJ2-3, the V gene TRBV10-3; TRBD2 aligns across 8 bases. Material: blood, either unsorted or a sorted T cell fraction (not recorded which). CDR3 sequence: CAISESKPGLATDTQYF. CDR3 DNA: TGTGCCATCAGTGAGTCGAAACCCGGACTAGCCACAGATACGCAGTATTTT.